This paragraph covers one T cell receptor beta chain sequence. The data originate from a study of shared T cell receptors in the human thymus. The CDR3 sequence is 14 residues long. Trimming took 6 bases from V and 3 from J, leaving 12 bases between them. Germline loops: CDR1 MNHNS, CDR2 SASEGT. Clones were read by immunoSEQ multiplex PCR, and TCRdb kept only the in-frame ones, dropping some. The sample consists of about 660,000 clones, roughly 90% of them appearing once. This sample was also put to use in a study of human thymus T cells. That source reports: Having corrective surgery for congenital heart defects, healthy Finnish infants were the ones who donated. Resections that were taken during corrective heart surgery supplied the thymus tissue.

Source material: thymocytes. The rearrangement joins TRBV6-1 to TRBJ1-5; D is undetermined. The source is a boy under two years old with a congenital heart defect. The CDR3 DNA sequence: TGTGCCAGCAGGTCGGCGGGGAACAATCAGCCCCAGCATTTT. It specifies CASRSAGNNQPQHF.